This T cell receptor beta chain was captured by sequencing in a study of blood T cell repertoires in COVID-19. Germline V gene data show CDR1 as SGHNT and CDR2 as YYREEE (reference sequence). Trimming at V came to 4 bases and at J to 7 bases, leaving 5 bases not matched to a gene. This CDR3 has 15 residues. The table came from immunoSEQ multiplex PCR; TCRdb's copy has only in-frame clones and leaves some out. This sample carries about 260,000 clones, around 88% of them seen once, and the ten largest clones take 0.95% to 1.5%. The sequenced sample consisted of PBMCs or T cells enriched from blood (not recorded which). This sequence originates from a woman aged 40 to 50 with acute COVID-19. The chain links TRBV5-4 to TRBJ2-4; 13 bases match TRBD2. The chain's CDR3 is CASSRTSGRQNIQYF. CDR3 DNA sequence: TGTGCCAGCAGCCGGACTAGCGGGAGACAGAACATTCAGTACTTC. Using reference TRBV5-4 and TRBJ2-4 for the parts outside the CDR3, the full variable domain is ETGVTQSPTHLIKTRGQQVTLRCSSQSGHNTVSWYQQALGQGPQFIFQYYREEENGRGNFPPRFSGLQFPNYSSELNVNALELDDSALYLCASSRTSGRQNIQYFGAGTRLSVL.